These T cell receptor beta chains were read from a single sample in a study of shared clonotypes between healthy human individuals. Data came from immunoSEQ multiplex PCR; TCRdb stores just in-frame clones and leaves some out. The repertoire holds about 1,900,000 clones, with roughly 95% as singletons. Source material: naive CD8+ T cells sorted from blood. These receptors were obtained from a young man in good health. Each CDR3 is given with its conserved first and last residue. D genes are given only for firm matches. Clone sizes are given selectively: once, few, many, or a class where the clone is expanded.

>TRBV18|-|TRBJ1-5|-
CASSPLEGPADQPQHF
TGTGCCAGCTCACCGCTCGAGGGTCCGGCGGACCAGCCCCAGCATTTT
>TRBV11-2|-|TRBJ2-7|TRBD2
CASSLFGLRTSGNPYEQYF
TGTGCCAGCAGCTTATTTGGTCTCCGGACTAGCGGGAATCCCTACGAGCAGTACTTC
>TRBV6-1|-|TRBJ2-7|TRBD1
CASSSRDSAYEQYF
TGTGCCAGCAGTAGCCGGGACAGCGCCTACGAGCAGTACTTC
>TRBV7-9|-|TRBJ1-2|TRBD1
CASTPRDRAENGYTF
TGTGCCAGCACGCCTCGGGACAGGGCGGAAAATGGCTACACCTTC
>TRBV9|-|TRBJ2-5|-
CASSFSGLGEETQYF
TGTGCCAGCAGCTTCAGCGGGTTGGGAGAAGAGACCCAGTACTTC
>TRBV25-1|-|TRBJ1-6|-
CASSDVGSPLHF
TGTGCCAGCAGTGACGTTGGGTCACCCCTCCACTTT
>TRBV5-1|once|TRBJ1-1|-
CASSPGDGGKFGTEAFF
TGCGCCAGCAGCCCGGGGGATGGGGGTAAATTCGGCACTGAAGCTTTCTTT
>TRBV14|once|TRBJ2-6|-
CASSQDSSVNSGANVLTF
TGTGCCAGCAGCCAAGATAGCAGCGTCAACTCTGGGGCCAACGTCCTGACTTTC
>TRBV28|-|TRBJ1-5|-
CASSPARELSNQPQHF
TGTGCCAGCAGTCCAGCTAGGGAACTGAGCAATCAGCCCCAGCATTTT
>TRBV28|-|TRBJ2-1|-
CASSFGYEQFF
TGTGCCAGCAGTTTTGGGTATGAGCAGTTCTTC
>TRBV13|once|TRBJ2-7|TRBD2
CASSSRLAGGPSYEQYF
TGTGCCAGCAGCTCACGACTAGCGGGGGGGCCCTCCTACGAGCAGTACTTC
>TRBV11-2|-|TRBJ2-5|-
CASSYPGPQETQYF
TGTGCCAGCAGCTACCCGGGACCCCAAGAGACCCAGTACTTC
>TRBV7-6|-|TRBJ2-5|-
CASSFGITEETQYF
TGTGCCAGCAGCTTTGGGATTACGGAAGAGACCCAGTACTTC
>TRBV2|-|TRBJ1-4|-
CASSEVPYRETNEKLFF
TGTGCCAGCAGTGAAGTCCCCTACAGGGAGACTAATGAAAAACTGTTTTTT
>TRBV29-1|-|TRBJ2-1|TRBD2
CSVGLADYNEQFF
TGCAGCGTTGGTCTAGCGGATTACAATGAGCAGTTCTTC
>TRBV6-6|-|TRBJ2-1|TRBD1
CASSYPTGGAHNEQFF
TGTGCCAGCAGTTACCCGACAGGGGGAGCCCACAATGAGCAGTTCTTC
>TRBV7-9|-|TRBJ2-1|-
CASSSGLHPYNEQFF
TGTGCCAGCAGCTCGGGACTGCACCCCTACAATGAGCAGTTCTTC
>TRBV15|-|TRBJ2-6|TRBD1
CASGQGISGANVLTF
TGTGCCTCAGGACAGGGTATCTCTGGGGCCAACGTCCTGACTTTC
>TRBV6-5|-|TRBJ1-5|-
CASSYDAYQPQHF
TGTGCCAGCAGTTACGATGCCTATCAGCCCCAGCATTTT
>TRBV2|-|TRBJ2-3|TRBD2
CASGGLAGGPLSTDTQYF
TGTGCCAGCGGAGGACTAGCGGGGGGGCCTCTGTCAACAGATACGCAGTATTTT
>TRBV27|-|TRBJ2-7|TRBD1
CASSGTGDYEQYF
TGTGCCAGCAGCGGGACAGGCGACTACGAGCAGTACTTC
>TRBV6-1|-|TRBJ2-5|-
CASSDNVAWRVETQYF
TGTGCCAGCAGTGATAATGTAGCCTGGAGGGTAGAGACCCAGTACTTC
>TRBV29-1|-|TRBJ2-1|TRBD2
CSVEDVKREYNEQFF
TGCAGCGTTGAAGACGTCAAGCGGGAGTACAATGAGCAGTTCTTC
>TRBV15|-|TRBJ2-7|-
CATSARQGTIYEQYF
TGTGCCACCAGCGCCCGGCAGGGTACCATCTACGAGCAGTACTTC
>TRBV9|few|TRBJ1-5|-
CASSQGYSNQPQHF
TGTGCCAGCAGCCAGGGATATAGCAATCAGCCCCAGCATTTT
>TRBV6-1|-|TRBJ2-5|TRBD2
CASSEAGSGSETQYF
TGTGCCAGCAGTGAAGCGGGTAGCGGGAGTGAGACCCAGTACTTC
>TRBV28|-|TRBJ2-4|TRBD1
CASSLGTGIPEYF
TGTGCCAGCAGTTTAGGGACAGGTATTCCCGAGTACTTC
>TRBV4-3|-|TRBJ2-7|TRBD1
CASSQAGTGNEQYF
TGCGCCAGCAGCCAGGCCGGGACAGGTAATGAGCAGTACTTC
>TRBV6-5|-|TRBJ2-1|-
CASSPGRSSYNEQFF
TGTGCCAGCAGCCCTGGCCGCAGCTCCTACAATGAGCAGTTCTTC
>TRBV6-1|-|TRBJ1-5|TRBD1
CASSEVEGQGRDF
TGTGCCAGCAGTGAAGTGGAGGGACAGGGGAGGGATTTT
>TRBV9|-|TRBJ2-7|TRBD1
CASSPQGQGAFEQYF
TGTGCCAGCAGCCCACAGGGACAGGGGGCCTTCGAGCAGTACTTC
>TRBV30|-|TRBJ1-1|-
CACDAANTEAFF
TGTGCCTGCGATGCAGCAAACACTGAAGCTTTCTTT
>TRBV4-1|-|TRBJ2-7|TRBD2
CASSPSGGLAGEQYF
TGCGCCAGCAGCCCTAGCGGGGGGCTAGCGGGCGAGCAGTACTTC
>TRBV7-8|-|TRBJ1-1|-
CASSALGNTEAFF
TGTGCCAGCAGCGCCCTTGGGAACACTGAAGCTTTCTTT
>TRBV5-1|-|TRBJ1-1|-
CASSPEAAGYTEAFF
TGCGCCAGCAGCCCGGAGGCGGCTGGGTACACTGAAGCTTTCTTT
>TRBV4-1|-|TRBJ2-7|TRBD1
CASSQEGQGRSNEQYF
TGCGCCAGCAGCCAAGAGGGACAGGGACGTTCCAACGAGCAGTACTTC
>TRBV2|-|TRBJ2-7|-
CASSNSYEQYF
TGTGCCAGCAGCAACTCCTACGAGCAGTACTTC
>TRBV6-5|-|TRBJ2-7|TRBD2
CASSQLAGEHHEQYF
TGTGCCAGCAGTCAACTAGCGGGAGAGCACCACGAGCAGTACTTC
>TRBV19|-|TRBJ2-7|-
CASSMGIGYEQYF
TGTGCCAGTAGTATGGGAATCGGATACGAGCAGTACTTC
>TRBV18|once|TRBJ2-7|-
CASSPPGAIYEQYF
TGTGCCAGCTCACCACCGGGGGCAATCTACGAGCAGTACTTC
>TRBV5-8|-|TRBJ2-7|TRBD1
CASSWGTGGAKDYEQYF
TGTGCCAGCAGCTGGGGGACAGGGGGCGCCAAGGACTACGAGCAGTACTTC
>TRBV9|-|TRBJ1-1|-
CASSVSAGVTVGTEAFF
TGTGCCAGCAGCGTATCGGCAGGGGTTACGGTTGGCACTGAAGCTTTCTTT
>TRBV7-6|once|TRBJ1-3|-
CASSLAGLSGNTIYF
TGTGCCAGCAGCTTAGCCGGGCTCTCTGGAAACACCATATATTTT
>TRBV5-4|-|TRBJ2-7|TRBD1
CASSFSDRAEYEQYF
TGTGCCAGCAGCTTCAGTGACAGGGCGGAGTACGAGCAGTACTTC
>TRBV19|-|TRBJ2-6|-
CASTDPLRVPSGANVLTF
TGTGCCAGTACCGATCCTCTCAGGGTCCCCTCTGGGGCCAACGTCCTGACTTTC
>TRBV7-2|-|TRBJ2-5|-
CASSPGTSQETQYF
TGTGCCAGCAGCCCAGGGACATCTCAAGAGACCCAGTACTTC
>TRBV5-1|-|TRBJ1-5|-
CASSLGPDQPQHF
TGCGCCAGCAGCTTGGGTCCCGATCAGCCCCAGCATTTT
>TRBV19|-|TRBJ1-5|-
CASSIEGGVRQPQHF
TGTGCCAGTAGTATAGAAGGAGGGGTTCGGCAGCCCCAGCATTTT
>TRBV7-9|-|TRBJ2-7|-
CASSLPLGGSYEQYF
TGTGCCAGCAGCCTCCCCCTTGGGGGAAGCTACGAGCAGTACTTC
>TRBV29-1|-|TRBJ1-2|-
CSVEKYGYTF
TGCAGCGTTGAAAAGTATGGCTACACCTTC